The next 2 T cell receptor beta chains were all read from a single sample in a study of blood T cells in healthy people across ages. It was with a sample-barcoded 5' primer and a J-beta primer mix that a second PCR of roughly 7 to 12 cycles was run. Each CDR3 protein is one row after TCRdb ran MiXCR on the 5' RACE reads. This table has approximately 800,000 distinct CDR3 sequences, around 25% appearing once. The same data also went into a second study, on T cells of mothers and their children.

The sample was blood. The receptors come from a boy aged 10-17 years in good health.

Only a few counts were recorded for this clonotype. The chain uses TRBV29-1 and TRBJ2-7; D is perhaps TRBD2 (5 bases). Trimming took 4 bases from V and 4 from J, leaving 14 bases between them. The CDR3 extends over 13 amino acids. CDR1 is SQVTM, CDR2 ANQGSEA, per germline. This chain's CDR3 is CSVGGGSVYEQYF. CDR3 in DNA: TGCAGCGTTGGAGGCGGGTCGGTTTACGAGCAGTACTTC.

The chain recombines TRBV29-1 with TRBJ1-2; no clear D gene. The CDR3 sequence is 13 residues long. The germline V gene encodes CDR1 SQVTM and CDR2 ANQGSEA. The ends were cut back, 5 bases at V and 0 bases at J, with 10 bases in the middle. DNA for the CDR3: TGCAGCGTTCACGATGGTTCTAACTATGGCTACACCTTC. It translates to CSVHDGSNYGYTF.